One and the same sample provided the 29 T cell receptor beta chains below, sequenced in a study of cytomegalovirus exposure and HLA in healthy donors. PCR used 60 Vbeta primers and 13 Jbeta primers. This table comes from immunoSEQ multiplex PCR, and its TCRdb copy is limited to in-frame clones, with some not included. The table records 150,000 or so clones, roughly 84% of them present only once. The specimen sequenced was PBMCs. These receptors originate from a young man in good health and CMV-seronegative.

The chain carries TRBV27 and TRBJ2-7; 11 bases map to TRBD2. V lost 5 bases and J lost 2; bases outside the gene matches: 5. CDR3 length: 15 residues. Germline assignment: CDR1 MNHEY and CDR2 SMNVEV (reference sequence). CDR3 residues: CASSAYSGRAYEQYF. CDR3 in DNA: TGTGCCAGCAGTGCCTATAGCGGGAGGGCCTACGAGCAGTACTTC.

The V gene is TRBV11-3, the J gene TRBJ1-1; weak D call: TRBD1 (6 bases). V gave up 2 bases and J gave up 4 bases, with 11 bases separating them. The germline gives CDR1 SGHNT, CDR2 YENEEA. This CDR3 has 14 amino acids. CDR3 bases: TGTGCCAGCAGCTTACAGGGGCCTAGCACTGAAGCTTTCTTT. This gives the protein CASSLQGPSTEAFF.

This sequence joins TRBV30 and TRBJ2-1, with D possibly matching TRBD2 (7 bases). Germline V gene sequence: CDR1 GTSNPN, CDR2 SVGIG (reference sequence). V gave up 3 bases and J gave up 4 bases, with 13 bases separating them. This CDR3 has 14 amino acids. CDR3 sequence reads: CAWSIGGDYNEQFF. Here the CDR3 DNA reads TGTGCCTGGAGCATAGGGGGGGATTACAATGAGCAGTTCTTC.

The genes are TRBV27 and TRBJ2-1; 7 bases are shared with TRBD2. Trimming at V came to 4 bases and at J to 8 bases, leaving 8 bases not matched to a gene. Looked up from germline, CDR1 is MNHEY and CDR2 is SMNVEV (reference sequence). The CDR3 loop spans 14 amino acids. DNA for the CDR3: TGTGCCAGCAGTTCGGGCGGGGGTTATGATGAGCAGTTCTTC. Residues: CASSSGGGYDEQFF.

This clone has just a few counts. This chain joins TRBV2 and TRBJ1-1; 7 nucleotides line up with TRBD1. The CDR3 is made up of 13 amino acids. CDR1 is SNHLY, CDR2 FYNNEI, per germline. J gave up 0 bases and V 6 bases, and 1 base lay outside the gene matches. The CDR3 reads CASSDRVNTEAFF. CDR3 in DNA: TGTGCCAGCAGCGACAGGGTGAACACTGAAGCTTTCTTT.

CDR3 nucleotide sequence: TGTGCCAGCAGCTTACATCATTTCGGGATTCAGGAGCCCCAGCATTTT. This translates into CASSLHHFGIQEPQHF. The chain uses TRBV7-9 and TRBJ1-5; D gene ambiguous. Germline CDR1 reads SEHNR; CDR2 reads FQNEAQ (reference sequence). The length of the CDR3 is 16 residues. V lost 2 bases and J 8 bases, leaving 19 bases between the germline ends. Full variable domain (outside the CDR3, taken from reference TRBV7-9 and TRBJ1-5): DTGVSQNPRHKITKRGQNVTFRCDPISEHNRLYWYRQTLGQGPEFLTYFQNEAQLEKSRLLSDRFSAERPKGSFSTLEIQRTEQGDSAMYLCASSLHHFGIQEPQHFGDGTRLSIL.

This chain joins TRBV4-3 and TRBJ2-5, with 9 bases aligning to TRBD1. Germline assignment: CDR1 LGHNA and CDR2 YSLEER. The junction had 2 bases not matched to a gene; V was cut back by 4 bases and J by 2 bases. The CDR3 sequence is 14 residues long. CDR3 sequence: CASSPDRGQETQYF. The CDR3 bases are TGCGCCAGCAGCCCCGACAGGGGGCAAGAGACCCAGTACTTC.

V is TRBV19 and J is TRBJ1-1; a possible D gene is TRBD1 (5 bases). This CDR3 has 13 residues. V dropped 3 bases and J dropped 6 bases, with 11 bases sitting between them. Germline V lookup: CDR1 LNHDA, CDR2 SQIVND (reference sequence). In nucleotides, the CDR3 is TGTGCCAGTAGTATCATAGGAGGGGCTGAAGCTTTCTTT. Translation gives CASSIIGGAEAFF.

The V call is TRBV11-2, the J call TRBJ2-5; 7 bases match TRBD1. The CDR3 runs 13 residues. V dropped 5 bases and J dropped 4; count of bases not matched to a gene: 4. Per the germline V gene, CDR1 is SGHAT and CDR2 is FQNNGV. Here the CDR3 DNA reads TGTGCCAGCAGCCAAACAGGGGCAGAGACCCAGTACTTC. Translation gives CASSQTGAETQYF.

The J gene is TRBJ2-7, the V gene TRBV28; D is unclear. Germline values: CDR1 MDHEN, CDR2 SYDVKM. The CDR3 spans 18 residues. The germline V and J ends were trimmed by 3 bases and 3 bases, with 24 bases remaining between them. CDR3 coding DNA: TGTGCCAGCAGTTTTAACCTAGGAACGAGACCGCCAGACTACGAGCAGTACTTC. Translation gives CASSFNLGTRPPDYEQYF.

The CDR3 protein is CASSRTLARLQETQYF. CDR3 bases: TGTGCCAGCAGCCGTACACTAGCGAGACTCCAAGAGACCCAGTACTTC. The chain employs TRBV11-3 and TRBJ2-5; TRBD2 matches at 7 bases. CDR1 SGHNT and CDR2 YENEEA come from the germline V gene. V was clipped by 5 bases and J by 1 base; unmatched bases: 10. The CDR3 has 16 residues.

The chain recombines TRBV6-5 with TRBJ1-1; 9 nucleotides line up with TRBD1. Trimming removed 4 bases from V and 7 bases from J; junction bases left unmatched: 7. The CDR3 is made up of 14 amino acids. Germline loops: CDR1 MNHEY, CDR2 SVGAGI. CDR3 nucleotide sequence: TGTGCCAGCAGTTTGACCGGGGACAGGGTTGAAGCTTTCTTT. This codes for CASSLTGDRVEAFF.

The chain recombines TRBV5-1 with TRBJ1-3, with TRBD1 as a possible D gene (6 bases). Per the germline V gene, CDR1 is SGHRS and CDR2 is YFSETQ. The CDR3 is made up of 17 amino acids. Trimming removed 2 bases from V and 5 bases from J, with 20 bases in between. The CDR3 sequence is CASSLFGGRIGRNTIYF. The CDR3 nucleotides read TGCGCCAGCAGCTTATTTGGGGGCCGCATCGGTAGAAACACCATATATTTT.

The chain combines TRBV19 with TRBJ2-7; 7 positions agree with TRBD1. V lost 3 bases and J lost 3; bases outside the gene matches: 29. This CDR3 has 22 amino acids. The germline CDR1 and CDR2 sequences are LNHDA and SQIVND (reference sequence). CDR3 nucleotides: TGTGCCAGTAGTATTAGCCCTCCATTAGGGCTCCCGACAGGGTTTAATATCTACGAGCAGTACTTC. Protein sequence: CASSISPPLGLPTGFNIYEQYF.

This chain uses TRBV29-1 with TRBJ1-2; D gene unclear. The CDR3 runs 12 residues. V lost 7 bases to trimming and J lost 1 base, with 10 bases between them. Germline-derived CDR1 and CDR2 are SQVTM and ANQGSEA. DNA of the CDR3: TGCAGCGCCCTCAGGCGTAACTATGGCTACACCTTC. Amino acids: CSALRRNYGYTF.

The chain uses TRBV5-6 and TRBJ1-2; tentative D call: TRBD1 (5 bases). CDR3 length: 12 amino acids. V was cut by 1 base and J by 8 bases, with 9 bases left in between. The germline V gene encodes CDR1 SGHDT and CDR2 YYEEEE. DNA of the CDR3: TGTGCCAGCAGCTTGATAGGGGTAGGCTACACCTTC. This encodes CASSLIGVGYTF.

The chain carries TRBV13 and TRBJ1-2, with 7 bases lining up with TRBD1. V lost 1 base, J lost 3 bases, and 8 bases stayed unmatched. Germline V gene data show CDR1 as PRHDT and CDR2 as FYEKMQ (reference sequence). This CDR3 is built from 16 residues. The CDR3 DNA sequence: TGTGCCAGCAGCTTAGCCGGACAAGGGGGCGACTATGGCTACACCTTC. This translates into CASSLAGQGGDYGYTF. The complete variable domain, with remaining parts taken from reference TRBV13 and TRBJ1-2, reads AAGVIQSPRHLIKEKRETATLKCYPIPRHDTVYWYQQGPGQDPQFLISFYEKMQSDKGSIPDRFSAQQFSDYHSELNMSSLELGDSALYFCASSLAGQGGDYGYTFGSGTRLTVV.

As to this clone: A read error may produce the germline difference seen at one junction end. The CDR3 here is CAWSWGDREAF. CDR3 nucleotide sequence: TGTGCCTGGAGTTGGGGAGACAGGGAGGCCTTC. This chain uses TRBV30 with TRBJ1-2, with 7 positions matching TRBD1. Germline CDR1 and CDR2: GTSNPN and SVGIG (reference sequence). The CDR3 contains 11 residues.

The chain is built from TRBV5-1 and TRBJ2-7; TRBD2 matches 16 bases. After removal of 3 bases from V and 7 bases from J, the junction contained 7 bases not matched to a gene. The length of the CDR3 is 16 residues. Germline CDR1 is SGHRS and CDR2 is YFSETQ. The CDR3 here is CASSWAGTSGGAEQYF. CDR3 sequence (DNA): TGCGCCAGCAGCTGGGCCGGGACTAGCGGGGGGGCAGAGCAGTACTTC.

This clone has just one count. V usage is TRBV5-1 and J usage is TRBJ2-3; D is ambiguous. Looked up from germline, CDR1 is SGHRS and CDR2 is YFSETQ. V was shortened by 0 bases and J by 0 bases, with 8 bases between the two germline ends. The CDR3 length is 15 residues. CDR3 sequence (DNA): TGCGCCAGCAGCTTGGACACCTCTAGCACAGATACGCAGTATTTT. It codes for CASSLDTSSTDTQYF.

The rearrangement uses TRBV6-5 and TRBJ2-3, with unresolved D. This CDR3 contains 12 residues. Per the germline V gene, CDR1 is MNHEY and CDR2 is SVGAGI. With 6 bases removed from V and 2 bases from J, the gap between germline ends came to 6 bases. As DNA, the CDR3 is TGTGCCAGCAGCCCAGACACAGATACGCAGTATTTT. This translates into CASSPDTDTQYF.

This chain uses TRBV2 with TRBJ2-5; 10 bases match TRBD1. The J call is uncertain, as TRBJ2-7 better fits the DNA end. Germline CDR1 and CDR2: SNHLY and FYNNEI. The CDR3 covers 14 residues. The CDR3, as DNA: TGTGCCAGCAGTGACGGACAGGGGGTCTACGAGCAGTACTTC. Amino acid sequence: CASSDGQGVYEQYF.

The gene calls are TRBV7-9 and TRBJ2-7, with a possible D match to TRBD1 (5 bases). The CDR3 consists of 18 residues. Looked up from germline, CDR1 is SEHNR and CDR2 is FQNEAQ (reference sequence). V lost 0 bases and J 0 bases, leaving 18 bases between the germline ends. The DNA of the CDR3 is TGTGCCAGCAGCTTAGCGCTTGGTTCGGCAGGGTACTCCTACGAGCAGTACTTC. Translated, it gives CASSLALGSAGYSYEQYF.

This clone was counted only a few times. V gene TRBV7-8 combines with J gene TRBJ2-2; TRBD2 matches 14 bases. The germline V gene encodes CDR1 SGHVS and CDR2 FQNEAQ. With V trimmed by 5 bases and J by 0 bases, 14 bases remained unmatched. This CDR3 is 21 amino acids long. The CDR3 here is CASSRRGLAGVPTANTGELFF. CDR3 sequence (DNA): TGTGCCAGCAGCCGCAGGGGACTAGCGGGAGTCCCGACCGCGAACACCGGGGAGCTGTTTTTT.

The table lists this clone with a count of one. The V and J genes are TRBV15 and TRBJ1-1, with TRBD1 as a possible D gene (5 bases). The CDR3 has 14 amino acids. The germline V gene encodes CDR1 LNHNV and CDR2 YYDKDF (reference sequence). Trimming shortened V by 1 base and J by 0 bases, and 6 bases separated the two germline ends. The CDR3, as DNA: TGTGCCACCAGCAGAGGACAGATGAACACTGAAGCTTTCTTT. Protein: CATSRGQMNTEAFF.

The CDR3 region has the DNA TGCGCCAGCAGGACTAGCGGCTCCTACGAGCAGTACTTC. This sequence encodes CASRTSGSYEQYF. V gene TRBV10-2 combines with J gene TRBJ2-7; TRBD2 aligns across 9 bases. The germline gives CDR1 WSHSY, CDR2 SAAADI. J was trimmed by 0 bases and V by 6 bases; bases with no gene match: 0. The CDR3 extends over 13 amino acids.

V is TRBV5-1 and J is TRBJ1-3; 7 bases line up with TRBD1. This CDR3 region has 16 residues. CDR1 and CDR2 (germline): SGHRS, YFSETQ. Losses at the gene ends were 0 bases for V and 2 bases for J; bases not matched to a gene: 5. CDR3 DNA sequence: TGCGCCAGCAGCTTGGTTGCCGGGACAGCTGGAAACACCATATATTTT. The encoded protein is CASSLVAGTAGNTIYF.

This rearrangement joins TRBV5-6 to TRBJ1-3; the match to TRBD1 covers 9 bases. The J call is doubtful: the DNA matches TRBJ2-2 better. Germline V gene data show CDR1 as SGHDT and CDR2 as YYEEEE. The CDR3 loop spans 15 amino acids. The CDR3 region has the DNA TGTGCCAGCAGCTTCGGGACAGGGTACACCGGGGAGCTGTTTTTT. Protein product: CASSFGTGYTGELFF.

The rearrangement uses TRBV28 and TRBJ2-3; TRBD2 aligns across 8 bases. Germline-derived CDR1 and CDR2 are MDHEN and SYDVKM. The CDR3 is made up of 18 amino acids. With 2 bases clipped from V and 5 bases from J, the junction kept 15 bases outside the gene matches. The CDR3 here is CASSLRGWRGAPEDTQYF. CDR3 sequence (DNA): TGTGCCAGCAGTTTAAGGGGGTGGCGGGGGGCTCCTGAAGATACGCAGTATTTT.